Shown below are 32 T cell receptor beta chains from a single sample sequenced in a study of CD8+ T cells in alopecia areata (dated by TCRdb to the late 2010s). The library was prepared using the immunoSEQ multiplex PCR assay. To provide template for TCR sequencing, every sample had RNA extracted and reverse transcribed into cDNA. The table comes from immuneACCESS by way of TCRdb, which keeps in-frame sequences with V and J called. Part of the clones is missing from these tables; in studies checked, under half for an unresolved V gene and the rest for unknown reasons. The sample data list about 170,000 clones, and less than 80% of these were observed just once. 10% to 12% of the sample lies in the top ten. The sample's time point, from its label and the paper: baseline before oral tofacitinib. The sample was CD8+ T cells sorted from blood, taken at week 0. These receptor sequences come from a human donor with alopecia areata.

This clone turned up a few times. The chain carries TRBV2 and TRBJ1-2; 9 bases are shared with TRBD1. Germline CDR1 and CDR2: SNHLY and FYNNEI. The CDR3 contains 14 residues. The V and J ends lost 6 bases and 2 bases, in that order; junction bases with no gene match: 4. Written as DNA, the CDR3 is TGTGCCAGCAGCACCGGGACAGGGAACTATGGCTACACCTTC. Translation gives CASSTGTGNYGYTF.

This clone was detected a few times. The J gene is TRBJ2-1, the V gene TRBV29-1, with no clear D. The CDR3 has 9 amino acids. Germline V lookup: CDR1 SQVTM, CDR2 ANQGSEA. The ends were cut back, 5 bases at V and 9 bases at J, with 5 bases in the middle. Here the CDR3 reads CSVFGEQFF. In nucleotides, the CDR3 is TGCAGCGTTTTCGGTGAGCAGTTCTTC.

V and J are TRBV4-1 and TRBJ1-6; D gene ambiguous. Germline assignment: CDR1 MGHRA and CDR2 YSYEKL. Trimming pared 2 bases from V and 9 bases from J, leaving 11 bases between. The length of the CDR3 is 14 residues. This CDR3 is CASSQQFVASPLHF. CDR3 bases: TGCGCCAGCAGCCAACAGTTTGTCGCTTCACCCCTCCACTTT.

The chain is built from TRBV7-9 and TRBJ2-3; TRBD1 aligns across 7 bases. V lost 4 bases, J lost 3 bases, and 13 bases stayed unmatched. Germline V gives CDR1 SEHNR, CDR2 FQNEAQ (reference sequence). This CDR3 is 17 amino acids long. CDR3 sequence (DNA): TGTGCCAGCAGCTCTCCAACTGACAGGGCCCGAACAGATACGCAGTATTTT. This translates into CASSSPTDRARTDTQYF.

V gene TRBV27 combines with J gene TRBJ1-1; no reliable D call. There are 14 residues in the CDR3. Germline V gene sequence: CDR1 MNHEY, CDR2 SMNVEV (reference sequence). The ends were cut back, 3 bases at V and 4 bases at J, with 12 bases in the middle. The CDR3 region has the DNA TGTGCCAGCAGTTTCGGGCTCGGCGGCACTGAAGCTTTCTTT. Its translation: CASSFGLGGTEAFF.

The J gene is TRBJ1-1, the V gene TRBV2, with unresolved D. V lost 6 bases, J lost 0 bases, and 8 bases lay in between. This CDR3 has 13 residues. Germline lookup yields CDR1 SNHLY and CDR2 FYNNEI. The CDR3 sequence is CASRLTMNTEAFF. CDR3 coding DNA: TGTGCCAGCAGGCTGACCATGAACACTGAAGCTTTCTTT.

V gene TRBV5-4 combines with J gene TRBJ2-7; 9 bases fit TRBD1. Germline V gives CDR1 SGHNT, CDR2 YYREEE (reference sequence). Losses at the gene ends were 6 bases for V and 5 bases for J; bases not matched to a gene: 9. The CDR3 consists of 14 residues. CDR3 nucleotide sequence: TGTGCCAGCACCTCCGGGACAGGGCGCCACGAGCAGTACTTC. Translation: CASTSGTGRHEQYF.

The chain employs TRBV5-1 and TRBJ2-6; 9 bases are shared with TRBD1. This CDR3 is built from 19 residues. From germline, CDR1 is SGHRS and CDR2 YFSETQ. The junction had 12 bases not matched to a gene; V was cut back by 5 bases and J by 0 bases. In DNA form, the CDR3 reads TGCGCCAGCAGGAAGCCGGGACAGGGAATGAACTCTGGGGCCAACGTCCTGACTTTC. Residues: CASRKPGQGMNSGANVLTF. Using reference TRBV5-1 and TRBJ2-6 for the parts outside the CDR3, the full variable domain is KAGVTQTPRYLIKTRGQQVTLSCSPISGHRSVSWYQQTPGQGLQFLFEYFSETQRNKGNFPGRFSGRQFSNSRSEMNVSTLELGDSALYLCASRKPGQGMNSGANVLTFGAGSRLTVL.

The chain couples TRBV14 to TRBJ1-1; D gene unclear. Germline V gene sequence: CDR1 SGHDN, CDR2 FVKESK. Trimming shortened V by 1 base and J by 7 bases, and 7 bases separated the two germline ends. This CDR3 contains 12 residues. In DNA form, the CDR3 reads TGTGCCAGCAGCCAAGTTCTTAGTGAAGCTTTCTTT. It yields the protein CASSQVLSEAFF.

This clone was seen only once. The rearrangement links TRBV6-5 to TRBJ1-1; D is possibly TRBD1 (5 bases). The CDR3 is made up of 13 amino acids. Looked up from germline, CDR1 is MNHEY and CDR2 is SVGAGI. Deletions cut 0 bases from V and 7 bases from J, with 9 bases between. The CDR3 loop is CASSYSIGGEAFF. The CDR3 nucleotides are TGTGCCAGCAGTTACTCGATTGGGGGTGAAGCTTTCTTT.

The J gene is TRBJ2-2, the V gene TRBV6-5, with D perhaps TRBD1 (7 bases). Germline CDR1 and CDR2: MNHEY and SVGAGI. With 6 bases removed from V and 4 bases from J, the gap between germline ends came to 15 bases. The CDR3 contains 15 residues. The CDR3 region has the DNA TGTGCCAGCAGCCGTACAGGGGACTTCACCGGGGAGCTGTTTTTT. Protein sequence: CASSRTGDFTGELFF.

This clone was seen more than once but under ten times. The chain's CDR3 is CARMTVQYF. The CDR3 DNA reads TGTGCCAGGATGACAGTGCAGTACTTC. This rearrangement joins TRBV19 to TRBJ2-7; possible D gene TRBD1, 5 bases. Per germline, CDR1 LNHDA and CDR2 SQIVND (reference sequence). The CDR3 runs 9 residues. The V end lost 9 bases, the J end lost 9 bases, and 9 bases lay between the germline ends.

The genes are TRBV27 and TRBJ1-4; D remains ambiguous. This CDR3 is 14 amino acids long. V shed 4 bases and J shed 7 bases, with 13 bases lying between them. The V gene's germline CDR1 is MNHEY and CDR2 SMNVEV (reference sequence). DNA of the CDR3: TGTGCCAGCAGTTCGGGAGGCCGGAGTGAAAAACTGTTTTTT. Translating it yields CASSSGGRSEKLFF.

This clone has more than one count but fewer than ten. In the same sample, other DNA sequences code for this CDR3. This chain uses TRBV7-9 with TRBJ2-7; D may be TRBD1 (7 bases). Germline V CDR1 and CDR2: SEHNR, FQNEAQ (reference sequence). The CDR3 has 15 amino acids. With 0 bases removed from V and 4 bases from J, the gap between germline ends came to 13 bases. CDR3 nucleotides: TGTGCCAGCAGCTTAGCCCAGACAGGGAGGTACGAGCAGTACTTC. Its protein product is CASSLAQTGRYEQYF.

The chain carries TRBV7-2 and TRBJ2-5; D is unclear. The CDR3 is made up of 12 amino acids. Germline V lookup: CDR1 SGHTA, CDR2 FQGNSA. Trimming shortened V by 8 bases and J by 4 bases, and 11 bases separated the two germline ends. The CDR3 DNA reads as TGTGCCAGCTCACTGACGTTAGAGACCCAGTACTTC. Translation: CASSLTLETQYF.

This clone was seen a single time. V gene TRBV23-1 combines with J gene TRBJ2-7, with D tentatively TRBD1 (6 bases). Being an ORF, TRBV23-1 has a function that is uncertain. V gave up 9 bases and J gave up 1 base, with 34 bases separating them. The CDR3 covers 20 residues. CDR3 nucleotide sequence: TGCGCCAGGCGGGTCAGTTCGTATTCAAACACCATCGGGACATCCTACGAGCAGTACTTC. It is translated as CARRVSSYSNTIGTSYEQYF.

This clone was counted between two and nine times. The chain has TRBV29-1 and TRBJ2-3; D unresolved. This CDR3 is 14 amino acids long. Trimming took 3 bases from V and 4 from J, leaving 14 bases between them. Germline V gives CDR1 SQVTM, CDR2 ANQGSEA. CDR3 bases: TGCAGCGTTGATAAGGAGCAGGCGGCAGATACGCAGTATTTT. This translates into CSVDKEQAADTQYF.

The chain joins TRBV5-1 to TRBJ2-7; D is unclear. The CDR3 length is 11 residues. V shed 2 bases and J shed 5 bases, with 5 bases lying between them. The germline gives CDR1 SGHRS, CDR2 YFSETQ. The CDR3 sequence is CASSFANEQYF. The CDR3 DNA reads as TGCGCCAGCAGCTTCGCTAACGAGCAGTACTTC.

The J gene is TRBJ2-2, the V gene TRBV6-1; D is ambiguous. The ends were cut back, 10 bases at V and 3 bases at J, with 18 bases in the middle. The CDR3 is made up of 15 amino acids. Germline CDR1 is MNHNS and CDR2 is SASEGT. CDR3 sequence: CATSPLRADTGELFF. CDR3 DNA sequence: TGTGCCACTTCCCCACTTCGCGCGGACACCGGGGAGCTGTTTTTT.

V usage is TRBV6-5 and J usage is TRBJ2-1; tentative D call: TRBD1 (5 bases). Germline CDR1 is MNHEY and CDR2 is SVGAGI. V lost 4 bases to trimming and J lost 7 bases, with 8 bases between them. This CDR3 has 12 residues. CDR3 sequence: CASSSQGNEQFF. The CDR3, as DNA: TGTGCCAGCAGTTCTCAGGGAAATGAGCAGTTCTTC.

This clone occurred once. The gene calls are TRBV30 and TRBJ2-1, with 7 bases fitting TRBD1. CDR1 and CDR2 from the germline V gene are GTSNPN and SVGIG (reference sequence). The CDR3 covers 14 residues. V was clipped by 5 bases and J by 4 bases; unmatched bases: 8. This chain's CDR3 is CAWFGQEGYNEQFF. DNA of the CDR3: TGTGCCTGGTTTGGACAGGAAGGGTACAATGAGCAGTTCTTC. Filled out from reference TRBV30 and TRBJ2-1, the complete variable domain reads SQTIHQWPATLVQPVGSPLSLECTVEGTSNPNLYWYRQAAGRGLQLLFYSVGIGQISSEVPQNLSASRPQDRQFILSSKKLLLSDSGFYLCAWFGQEGYNEQFFGPGTRLTVL.

The chain joins TRBV9 to TRBJ1-5, with D uncertain. CDR3 length: 15 amino acids. Per germline, CDR1 SGDLS and CDR2 YYNGEE. Trimming stripped 0 bases from V and 0 bases from J, with 7 bases between. The CDR3 region is CASSVGGTSNQPQHF. The CDR3 bases are TGTGCCAGCAGCGTAGGTGGTACTAGCAATCAGCCCCAGCATTTT.

V usage is TRBV12-5 and J usage is TRBJ1-1; a weak D match, TRBD1 (6 bases). Trimming left V 6 bases short and J 4 bases short, with 15 bases between. The CDR3 spans 14 residues. Germline V gene data show CDR1 as LGHNT and CDR2 as FRNRAP. The CDR3 nucleotides are TGTGCTAGTGGGTCAACAGGGACCCTCACTGAAGCTTTCTTT. It translates to CASGSTGTLTEAFF.

This rearrangement joins TRBV11-2 to TRBJ2-1; possible D gene TRBD1, 6 bases. Trimming cost V 4 bases and J 5 bases, with 15 bases left between them. Per the germline V gene, CDR1 is SGHAT and CDR2 is FQNNGV. The CDR3 runs to 15 residues. CDR3 in DNA: TGTGCCAGCAGCTACGGGCAGGGGCGAGACAATGAGCAGTTCTTC. Translation: CASSYGQGRDNEQFF.

This clone was recorded at least ten times. The CDR3 sequence is CAISESGGQYTGELFF. The CDR3 DNA is TGTGCCATCAGTGAGTCGGGGGGACAGTACACCGGGGAGCTGTTTTTT. The chain uses TRBV10-3 and TRBJ2-2; D perhaps matches TRBD1 (7 bases). Trimming left V 0 bases short and J 3 bases short, with 11 bases between. In germline, CDR1 is ENHRY, CDR2 SYGVKD. The CDR3 runs 16 residues.

V usage is TRBV11-3 and J usage is TRBJ2-1, with 9 bases aligning to TRBD2. The CDR3 consists of 18 residues. The V and J ends lost 5 bases and 0 bases, in that order; junction bases with no gene match: 11. CDR1 and CDR2 from the germline V gene are SGHNT and YENEEA. DNA of the CDR3: TGTGCCAGCAGCCCCGAAGATAGCGGGGGACTCTCCTACAATGAGCAGTTCTTC. Protein sequence: CASSPEDSGGLSYNEQFF.

The V and J genes are TRBV29-1 and TRBJ2-1; D is perhaps TRBD1 or TRBD2 (5 bases each). The CDR3 is 12 residues long. With 6 bases removed from V and 9 bases from J, the gap between germline ends came to 15 bases. The germline V gene has CDR1 SQVTM and CDR2 ANQGSEA. CDR3 nucleotides: TGCAGCGTCGCCCCCAGGGACCCTGAGCAGTTCTTC. Its protein is CSVAPRDPEQFF.

This chain connects TRBV5-1 to TRBJ2-7; D is ambiguous. V was trimmed by 0 bases and J by 2 bases, leaving 12 bases between them. This CDR3 spans 15 amino acids. Germline lookup yields CDR1 SGHRS and CDR2 YFSETQ. The chain's CDR3 is CASSLASRLAYEQYF. The DNA of the CDR3 is TGCGCCAGCAGCTTGGCATCAAGGCTCGCCTACGAGCAGTACTTC.

The gene calls are TRBV7-7 and TRBJ2-1; 7 nucleotides agree with TRBD2. CDR3 size: 15 residues. The V and J ends lost 6 bases and 1 base, in that order; junction bases with no gene match: 6. Germline V gives CDR1 SSHAT, CDR2 FNYEAQ (reference sequence). Written as DNA, the CDR3 is TGTGCCAGCAGTCCCAGCGGGACTTCCTACAATGAGCAGTTCTTC. This encodes CASSPSGTSYNEQFF.

In its sample, this clone was seen once. This sequence joins TRBV6-5 and TRBJ2-2; D might be TRBD1 or TRBD2, each matching 5 bases. V lost 4 bases and J lost 4, with 7 bases in between. The CDR3 extends over 13 amino acids. CDR1 and CDR2 (germline): MNHEY, SVGAGI. In nucleotides, the CDR3 is TGTGCCAGCAGTTGGGGGTTCACCGGGGAGCTGTTTTTT. It translates to CASSWGFTGELFF.

The V call is TRBV6-6, the J call TRBJ1-6; 7 nucleotides line up with TRBD1. V lost 0 bases to trimming and J lost 7 bases; unmatched junction nucleotides: 3. The CDR3 is 15 residues long. Germline V gives CDR1 MNHNY, CDR2 SVGAGI (reference sequence). CDR3 region: CASSYSGDSNSPLHF. The CDR3 DNA follows: TGTGCCAGCAGTTACTCGGGGGACAGCAATTCACCCCTCCACTTT.

V gene TRBV29-1 combines with J gene TRBJ1-5, with D hard to call. V lost 4 bases and J 2 bases, leaving 3 bases between the germline ends. CDR1 is SQVTM, CDR2 ANQGSEA, per germline. CDR3 length equals 11 residues. CDR3 sequence: CSVGGNQPQHF. The CDR3 coding sequence is TGCAGCGTTGGGGGCAATCAGCCCCAGCATTTT.